The present T cell receptor beta chain was sequenced within a study of identical twins (dated by TCRdb to about 2016). About the study as a whole: The study deep-sequenced TCR alpha and beta repertoires from monozygotic twins, unrelated adults of various ages and cord blood to test whether fetal clonotypes persist. Replicate twin experiments were performed at different times using different library preparation protocols to rule out contamination.

This clonotype has more than one count but fewer than ten. Its antigen is currently not known. Nothing much larger sits one base from this clone, and base qualities are not available. The library came from 5' RACE. This sample was sequenced with an Illumina HiSeq 2000. Template switching introduced a universal primer binding site; the final cDNA contained a unique molecular identifier, enabling accurate counting of TCR cDNA molecules. First-strand cDNA for TCR alpha and beta chains was synthesized from specific primers in the conserved constant-segment region. To control for contamination, every cDNA library carried two barcodes: a SMART-Mk sample barcode plus Illumina barcodes. TruSeq adapter sequences and Illumina sample barcodes were added in two successive PCR steps. TCR alpha and beta cDNA libraries were sequenced on the Illumina HiSeq platform with custom primers. The authors' pipeline ran thus. MiGEC was used to process raw reads and extract unique molecular identifiers, and MiXCR was used to find CDR3 positions. Recombination models were inferred per individual with the repgenHMM and IGoR tools using an EM algorithm. Shared clonotypes were analyzed with the tcR package in R, and sharing was normalized by the product of cloneset sizes. To study raw recombination without the effects of thymic and clonal selection, out-of-frame nonproductive sequences were analyzed. TCRdb applied fastp at Q25 and MiXCR to the public reads, then kept only in-frame beta chains. CDR3 protein sequences are deduplicated, and each keeps its most common genes and DNA. The V and J calls follow TCRdb's processing rather than the paper's. The sample has some 200,000 distinct CDR3 sequences on record, around 8.1% of them singletons. The ten biggest clones cover around 1.8% of the sample.

Every donor in the study was a healthy Caucasian. The twin cohort comprised three pairs of female monozygotic twins, all aged about 18 to 29 years. Miltenyi CD45RO+ enrichment and human naive T-cell isolation kits were used to isolate memory (CD45RO+) and naive T cells from PBMC. Results the study describes overall, beyond this receptor: Invariant T cells such as MAIT and iNKT could partly confound zero-insertion analyses, although diverse VJ usage argued against such confounding for most clonotypes. Abundant cord blood beta clonotypes had fewer insertions, young adult naive repertoires showed a similar but weaker trend, and memory repertoires showed no such trend. Compared with coincidental sharing between unrelated individuals, out-of-frame TCR alpha sequences shared between twins had an excess of sequences with low generation probability. Recombination models systematically underestimated out-of-frame TCR alpha sharing in monozygotic twins but agreed with sharing between unrelated individuals. Because the same donors could not be followed over many years, the conclusions depended on cross-sectional statistical analysis. In beta out-of-frame sequences, excess twin sharing was weaker, because having fewer shared sequences lowered the signal-to-noise ratio.

These data were also filed under a second study, of yellow fever vaccine responses in identical twins. As that second paper reports: The T cell response to vaccination in identical twins was reported by the authors to appear partly convergent and partly personalized. In the study, vaccine-responding T cell clones were precisely tracked in identical twins.

The receptor's source is a woman aged 18-35 years in good health. Input material: memory (CD45RO+) T cells sorted from blood. The cell subset or site label here, explained by the study, means: CD45RO+ enriched T cells.

The DNA is as follows: TGTGCCAGCCGGGGACAGAATGGTCAGCCCCAGCATTTT. Translated, this is CASRGQNGQPQHF. This chain joins TRBV7-2 to TRBJ1-5; 7 bases in between match TRBD1. Including the terminal cysteine and phenylalanine, the CDR3 comprises 13 residues. Only the CDR3 region is kept as DNA, spanning 39 bases read in frame from base 1. CDR1 is given as SGHTA and CDR2 as FQGNSA, both from the germline V gene. For this chain, trimming is 8 bases at the V end and 6 bases at the J end, and the number of junction bases without a gene match is 7.